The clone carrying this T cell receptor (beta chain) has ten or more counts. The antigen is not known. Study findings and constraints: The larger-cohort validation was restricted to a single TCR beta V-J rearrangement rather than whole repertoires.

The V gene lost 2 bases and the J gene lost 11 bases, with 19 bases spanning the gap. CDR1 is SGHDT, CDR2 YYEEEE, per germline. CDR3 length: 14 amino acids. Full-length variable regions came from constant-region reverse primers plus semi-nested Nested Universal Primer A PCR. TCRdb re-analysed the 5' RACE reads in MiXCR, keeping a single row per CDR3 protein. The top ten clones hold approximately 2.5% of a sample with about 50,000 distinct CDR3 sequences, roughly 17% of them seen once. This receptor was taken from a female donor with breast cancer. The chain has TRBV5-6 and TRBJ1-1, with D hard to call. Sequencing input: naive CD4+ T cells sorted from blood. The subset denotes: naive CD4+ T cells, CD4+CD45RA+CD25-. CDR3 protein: CASSFDEGSYEAFF. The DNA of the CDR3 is TGTGCCAGCAGCTTCGACGAAGGTTCATATGAGGCTTTCTTT.